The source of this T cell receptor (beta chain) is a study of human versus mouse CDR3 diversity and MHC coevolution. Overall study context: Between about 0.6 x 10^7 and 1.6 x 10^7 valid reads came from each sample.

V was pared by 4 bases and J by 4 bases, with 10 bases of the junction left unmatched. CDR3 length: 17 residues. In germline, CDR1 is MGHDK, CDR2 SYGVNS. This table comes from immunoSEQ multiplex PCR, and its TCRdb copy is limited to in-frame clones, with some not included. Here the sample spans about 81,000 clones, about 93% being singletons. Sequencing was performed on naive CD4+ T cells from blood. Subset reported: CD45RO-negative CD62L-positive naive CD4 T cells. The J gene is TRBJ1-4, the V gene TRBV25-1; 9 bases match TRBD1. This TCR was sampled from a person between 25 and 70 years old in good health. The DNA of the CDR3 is TGTGCCAGCAGTGCCCCCGGACAGGGGCCCTTTAATGAAAAACTGTTTTTT. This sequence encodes CASSAPGQGPFNEKLFF.